This is a list of T cell receptor beta chains from one sample in a study of metastatic and nonmetastatic thyroid tumors. Through MiXCR, TCRdb re-clonotyped the PCR reads. The sample lists about 69,000 clones, over 12% occurring once. The sample taken for sequencing was blood. The source is a male donor with papillary thyroid cancer or a benign thyroid nodule (not recorded which). Some clones in this sample may be carry-over from other donors' samples. CDR3s include the opening cysteine and the closing phenylalanine or tryptophan. A D gene is named only where the DNA matches it firmly. A row's size may be missing; if present it is once, few, many or a size class.

J gene: TRBJ2-3
clone size: many
D gene: .
V gene: TRBV7-3
CDR3 protein: CASSLTGSGTDTQYF
CDR3 DNA: TGTGCCAGCAGCTTAACGGGCTCGGGCACAGATACGCAGTATTTT

J gene: TRBJ2-5
clone size: few
D gene: .
V gene: TRBV27
CDR3 protein: CASKGWVQETQYF
CDR3 DNA: TGTGCCAGCAAAGGGTGGGTGCAAGAGACCCAGTACTTC

J gene: TRBJ2-3
clone size: many
D gene: .
V gene: TRBV20-1
CDR3 protein: CSAVLSEGTQYF
CDR3 DNA: TGCAGTGCTGTCTTAAGCGAGGGTACGCAGTATTTT

J gene: TRBJ2-7
clone size: many
D gene: .
V gene: TRBV20-1
CDR3 protein: CSARDLKASTSEQYF
CDR3 DNA: TGCAGTGCTAGAGATTTAAAGGCGTCAACCTCCGAGCAGTACTTC

J gene: TRBJ1-6
clone size: many
D gene: TRBD1
V gene: TRBV19
CDR3 protein: CASRPGQYNSPLHF
CDR3 DNA: TGTGCCAGCCGACCGGGACAGTATAATTCACCCCTCCACTTT

J gene: TRBJ2-1
clone size: many
D gene: TRBD2
V gene: TRBV6-1
CDR3 protein: CASKRLAGGDYNEQFF
CDR3 DNA: TGTGCCAGCAAAAGACTAGCGGGAGGAGACTACAATGAGCAGTTCTTC

J gene: TRBJ2-5
clone size: many
D gene: TRBD1
V gene: TRBV7-9
CDR3 protein: CASSPSPRDREETQYF
CDR3 DNA: TGTGCCAGCAGCCCCAGCCCGAGGGACAGGGAAGAGACCCAGTACTTC

J gene: TRBJ2-5
clone size: many
D gene: .
V gene: TRBV20-1
CDR3 protein: CSARPRTQETQYF
CDR3 DNA: TGCAGTGCTAGACCGCGGACCCAAGAGACCCAGTACTTC

J gene: TRBJ2-1
clone size: .
D gene: .
V gene: TRBV5-6
CDR3 protein: CASGGSARTYNEQFF
CDR3 DNA: TGTGCCAGCGGAGGTAGCGCGAGAACTTACAATGAGCAATTCTTC

J gene: TRBJ2-7
clone size: many
D gene: .
V gene: TRBV28
CDR3 protein: CASSASYEQYF
CDR3 DNA: TGTGCCAGCAGTGCTTCTTACGAGCAGTACTTC

J gene: TRBJ2-1
clone size: .
D gene: .
V gene: TRBV6-6
CDR3 protein: CASSYSSSYNEPFF
CDR3 DNA: TGTGCCAGCAGTTACAGTAGCTCCTACAATGAGCCGTTCTTC

J gene: TRBJ1-1
clone size: many
D gene: TRBD1
V gene: TRBV9
CDR3 protein: CASSPRGRVNTEAFF
CDR3 DNA: TGTGCCAGCAGCCCCAGGGGGCGTGTGAACACTGAAGCTTTCTTT

J gene: TRBJ1-5
clone size: many
D gene: .
V gene: TRBV27
CDR3 protein: CASSLVGANQPQHF
CDR3 DNA: TGTGCCAGCAGTTTGGTGGGGGCTAATCAGCCCCAGCATTTT

J gene: TRBJ1-5
clone size: many
D gene: TRBD1
V gene: TRBV29-1
CDR3 protein: CSGRTGEDQPQHF
CDR3 DNA: TGCAGCGGGAGAACAGGGGAGGATCAGCCCCAGCATTTT

J gene: TRBJ2-5
clone size: many
D gene: TRBD1
V gene: TRBV12-3/TRBV12-4
CDR3 protein: CASSLDRSQETQYF
CDR3 DNA: TGTGCCAGCAGTTTGGACAGGAGCCAAGAGACCCAGTACTTC

J gene: TRBJ2-1
clone size: many
D gene: .
V gene: TRBV24-1
CDR3 protein: CATSEAGAHGGNEQFF
CDR3 DNA: TGTGCCACCAGTGAGGCAGGGGCCCACGGGGGCAATGAGCAGTTCTTC

J gene: TRBJ2-2
clone size: many
D gene: TRBD2
V gene: TRBV9
CDR3 protein: CASSVFQGLAGGEGGELFF
CDR3 DNA: TGTGCCAGCAGCGTATTCCAGGGACTAGCGGGAGGAGAGGGCGGGGAGCTGTTTTTT

J gene: TRBJ1-1
clone size: many
D gene: .
V gene: TRBV6-1
CDR3 protein: CASTRTNGGTEAFF
CDR3 DNA: TGTGCCAGCACCCGGACAAACGGGGGGACTGAAGCTTTCTTT

J gene: TRBJ2-1
clone size: many
D gene: .
V gene: TRBV11-2
CDR3 protein: CASSLRGGPGYNEQFF
CDR3 DNA: TGTGCCAGCAGCCTACGCGGGGGCCCGGGATACAATGAGCAGTTCTTC

J gene: TRBJ2-7
clone size: many
D gene: .
V gene: TRBV6-5
CDR3 protein: CASSYSGLHGPSYEQYF
CDR3 DNA: TGTGCCAGCAGTTACTCCGGACTACACGGACCCTCCTACGAGCAGTACTTC

J gene: TRBJ2-1
clone size: many
D gene: .
V gene: TRBV7-6
CDR3 protein: CASSFEYSSYNEQFF
CDR3 DNA: TGTGCCAGCAGCTTTGAGTACAGCTCCTACAATGAGCAGTTCTTC

J gene: TRBJ2-3
clone size: many
D gene: .
V gene: TRBV7-2
CDR3 protein: CASSIQGLPTDTQYF
CDR3 DNA: TGTGCCAGCAGCATCCAGGGACTCCCCACAGATACGCAGTATTTT

J gene: TRBJ2-1
clone size: .
D gene: .
V gene: TRBV20-1
CDR3 protein: CSARDWDRSYNEQFF
CDR3 DNA: TGCAGTGCTAGAGATTGGGACCGCTCCTACAATGAGCAGTTCTTC

J gene: TRBJ1-3
clone size: .
D gene: .
V gene: TRBV5-1
CDR3 protein: CASSQTGRTGNTIYF
CDR3 DNA: TGCGCCAGCAGCCAAACAGGGCGGACTGGAAACACCATATATTTT